The 24 T cell receptor beta chains listed next were all sequenced from one sample in a study of early T cells in non-severe SARS-CoV-2 infection. MiXCR was run by TCRdb on the 5' RACE reads, yielding one entry per CDR3 protein. The sample yields roughly 27,000 distinct CDR3 sequences, roughly 5.1% seen once. Sequencing used whole blood. The receptors were sampled from an adult who was a healthcare worker with PCR-confirmed SARS-CoV-2 infection or an uninfected control (not recorded which).

The chain links TRBV7-8 to TRBJ2-2, with 8 bases matching TRBD1. Germline lookup yields CDR1 SGHVS and CDR2 FQNEAQ. V was pared by 5 bases and J by 6 bases, with 2 bases of the junction left unmatched. The CDR3 has 13 residues. Here the CDR3 reads CASSPQGAGELFF. CDR3 sequence (DNA): TGTGCCAGCAGCCCACAGGGGGCCGGGGAGCTGTTTTTT. Complete variable domain (other parts from reference TRBV7-8 and TRBJ2-2): GAGVSQSPRYKVAKRGQDVALRCDPISGHVSLFWYQQALGQGPEFLTYFQNEAQLDKSGLPSDRFFAERPEGSVSTLKIQRTQQEDSAVYLCASSPQGAGELFFGEGSRLTVL.

This clonotype was counted only a few times. The rearrangement uses TRBV7-9 and TRBJ1-5; no definite D call. The CDR3 consists of 14 residues. The germline gives CDR1 SEHNR, CDR2 FQNEAQ (reference sequence). Trimming cost V 2 bases and J 1 base, with 6 bases left between them. The DNA of the CDR3 is TGTGCCAGCAGCTTACGGGGAAGCAATCAGCCCCAGCATTTT. Translated, it gives CASSLRGSNQPQHF.

This clonotype showed up many times. The V call is TRBV18, the J call TRBJ1-1; D is ambiguous. The CDR3 covers 15 residues. In germline, CDR1 is KGHSH, CDR2 LQKENI. Trimming removed 6 bases from V and 3 bases from J, with 17 bases in between. The CDR3 sequence is CASSQQGISDTEAFF. The DNA of the CDR3 is TGTGCCAGCTCCCAACAAGGGATTTCGGACACTGAAGCTTTCTTT. Drawing the rest from reference TRBV18 and TRBJ1-1, the complete variable domain is NAGVMQNPRHLVRRRGQEARLRCSPMKGHSHVYWYRQLPEEGLKFMVYLQKENIIDESGMPKERFSAEFPKEGPSILRIQQVVRGDSAAYFCASSQQGISDTEAFFGQGTRLTVV.

This clonotype was counted ten times or more. The rearrangement uses TRBV3-1 and TRBJ1-1; a possible D gene is TRBD1 (5 bases). The CDR3 totals 15 residues. V was pared by 5 bases and J by 1 base, with 14 bases between. CDR1 LGHDT and CDR2 YNNKEL come from the germline V gene (reference sequence). CDR3 coding DNA: TGTGCCAGCAGCGAAGGGGTTATGACGAACACTGAAGCTTTCTTT. Translated, it gives CASSEGVMTNTEAFF.

Ten or more counts support this clonotype. This sequence joins TRBV20-1 and TRBJ2-4; perhaps TRBD2 as D (7 bases). The length of the CDR3 is 13 residues. Trimming took 6 bases from V and 3 from J, leaving 12 bases between them. From germline, CDR1 is DFQATT and CDR2 SNEGSKA (reference sequence). The CDR3 loop reads CSASGGSKNIQYF. The CDR3 bases are TGCAGTGCGTCGGGGGGCAGCAAAAACATTCAGTACTTC.

This clonotype has a count of ten or more. CDR3 in amino acids: CASSYSFSRPSGTEAFF. In DNA, the CDR3 is TGTGCCAGCAGTTACTCTTTTTCGCGACCGAGCGGCACTGAAGCTTTCTTT. J is TRBJ1-1 and V is TRBV6-5; D gene unclear. V was clipped by 0 bases and J by 4 bases, with 18 bases between them. The CDR3 is 17 residues long. The germline gives CDR1 MNHEY, CDR2 SVGAGI.

The chain has TRBV5-1 and TRBJ2-4; TRBD2 is a possible D gene (7 bases). Germline V gene lookup returns CDR1 SGHRS and CDR2 YFSETQ. Trimming took off 4 bases at V and 6 bases at J, with 23 bases between the two ends. The CDR3 runs 17 residues. CDR3 loop: CASSPWGPGGNGNIQYF. The DNA for the CDR3 is TGCGCCAGCAGCCCCTGGGGCCCGGGGGGCAATGGAAACATTCAGTACTTC.

This clonotype was counted many times. This chain joins TRBV16 and TRBJ2-7; 9 bases are a match to TRBD1. V was pared by 2 bases and J by 3 bases, with 5 bases of the junction left unmatched. CDR3 length: 15 residues. CDR1 and CDR2 from the germline V gene are KGHSY and FQNENV. The CDR3 region is CASSQGMTGGYEQYF. The CDR3 bases are TGTGCCAGCAGCCAAGGTATGACAGGGGGCTACGAGCAGTACTTC.

As regards this clonotype: This may come from a read error, since a much larger clone is one base off. Because the CDR3 is missing its conserved closing phenylalanine or tryptophan, this is likely a read error. V and J are TRBV29-1 and TRBJ2-3, with a weak D call TRBD1 (5 bases). V lost 4 bases, J lost 1 base, and 12 bases lay in between. Germline V CDR1 and CDR2: SQVTM, ANQGSEA. This CDR3 contains 14 residues. The CDR3 spells CSVAGLRGTDTQYS. CDR3 sequence (DNA): TGCAGCGTTGCAGGGCTTCGCGGCACAGATACGCAGTATTCT.

In its sample, this clonotype was seen many times. The chain combines TRBV2 with TRBJ2-2; TRBD1 might be the D (6 bases). Trimming stripped 6 bases from V and 4 bases from J, with 12 bases between. The CDR3 extends over 14 amino acids. In germline, CDR1 is SNHLY, CDR2 FYNNEI. Written as DNA, the CDR3 is TGTGCCAGCAGCCCAGGGGTTAGCACCGGGGAGCTGTTTTTT. Encoded protein: CASSPGVSTGELFF.

CDR3 sequence reads: CASSPGLTTSEQFF. The CDR3 DNA sequence: TGTGCCAGCAGCCCGGGACTTACAACCAGTGAGCAGTTCTTC. J is TRBJ2-1 and V is TRBV11-2, with a weak D call TRBD2 (6 bases). This CDR3 has 14 amino acids. CDR1 is SGHAT, CDR2 FQNNGV, per germline. V lost 5 bases and J lost 9, with 17 bases in between.

This clonotype turned up a few times. The rearrangement links TRBV5-1 to TRBJ2-2; tentatively, D is TRBD1 (6 bases). Per the germline V gene, CDR1 is SGHRS and CDR2 is YFSETQ. This CDR3 is built from 16 residues. The V and J ends lost 1 base and 1 base respectively, with 11 bases between them. The DNA of the CDR3 is TGCGCCAGCAGCTTGCGTGGGGGCCAGAACACCGGGGAGCTGTTTTTT. This sequence encodes CASSLRGGQNTGELFF.

This clonotype showed up many times. The chain is built from TRBV4-1 and TRBJ2-5; weak D call: TRBD1 (6 bases). V lost 5 bases to trimming and J lost 4 bases, with 11 bases between them. This CDR3 is built from 13 residues. Germline CDR1 is MGHRA and CDR2 is YSYEKL. The DNA of the CDR3 is TGCGCCAGCAGCTGGGGACACGGAGAGACCCAGTACTTC. Its protein product is CASSWGHGETQYF.

This sequence joins TRBV29-1 and TRBJ2-2; D call uncertain. Trimming shortened V by 4 bases and J by 1 base, and 7 bases separated the two germline ends. Germline assignment: CDR1 SQVTM and CDR2 ANQGSEA. This CDR3 contains 13 residues. CDR3 sequence reads: CSVVTGNTGELFF. The CDR3 DNA reads TGCAGCGTTGTTACTGGGAACACCGGGGAGCTGTTTTTT.

At least ten counts were recorded for this clonotype. This chain joins TRBV2 and TRBJ1-5; D is unresolved. Trimming took off 8 bases at V and 8 bases at J, with 16 bases between the two ends. This CDR3 contains 13 residues. The V gene's germline CDR1 is SNHLY and CDR2 FYNNEI. CDR3 nucleotide sequence: TGTGCCAGCGTTCAGACAAGGCTGGAGCCCCAGCATTTT. This encodes CASVQTRLEPQHF.

Comment on this clonotype: In this CDR3 the conserved last residue, phenylalanine or tryptophan, is missing, so a read error is likely. Here the CDR3 reads CASSQAGFRETQYY. The CDR3 DNA follows: TGTGCCAGCAGCCAGGCAGGGTTTCGCGAGACCCAGTACTAC. The chain uses TRBV3-1 and TRBJ2-5; D is perhaps TRBD1 (5 bases). V lost 3 bases, J lost 5 bases, and 13 bases lay in between. This CDR3 has 14 residues. Per the germline V gene, CDR1 is LGHDT and CDR2 is YNNKEL (reference sequence).

This clonotype was seen many times. This chain links TRBV5-4 with TRBJ2-1; TRBD1 aligns across 10 bases. Germline V gene lookup returns CDR1 SGHNT and CDR2 YYREEE (reference sequence). V dropped 4 bases and J dropped 7; count of bases not matched to a gene: 8. This CDR3 is 15 amino acids long. The CDR3 loop reads CASSQGQGIFNEQFF. DNA of the CDR3: TGTGCCAGCAGCCAGGGACAGGGGATTTTTAATGAGCAGTTCTTC.

This clonotype appeared many times. The V call is TRBV29-1, the J call TRBJ2-5; perhaps TRBD1 as D (6 bases). The V end lost 0 bases, the J end lost 2 bases, and 7 bases lay between the germline ends. This CDR3 region has 13 residues. CDR1 and CDR2 from the germline V gene are SQVTM and ANQGSEA. The CDR3 here is CSVEDRGQETQYF. For the CDR3, the DNA is TGCAGCGTTGAAGACAGGGGACAAGAGACCCAGTACTTC.

This clonotype appeared many times. This chain connects TRBV4-1 to TRBJ2-6; 9 positions match TRBD1. CDR3 size: 19 residues. Germline values: CDR1 MGHRA, CDR2 YSYEKL. After removal of 1 base from V and 1 base from J, the junction contained 8 bases not matched to a gene. The CDR3 protein is CASSQVGTGIASGANVLTF. The CDR3 DNA reads TGCGCCAGCAGCCAAGTTGGGACAGGGATCGCTTCTGGGGCCAACGTCCTGACTTTC.

This clonotype was detected many times. V usage is TRBV4-2 and J usage is TRBJ2-3, with TRBD2 identical over 7 bases. From germline, CDR1 is LGHNA and CDR2 YNFKEQ. This CDR3 has 16 amino acids. Losses at the gene ends were 5 bases for V and 1 base for J; bases not matched to a gene: 9. The DNA of the CDR3 is TGTGCCAGCAGCACCTCTAGCGGACCTGGCACAGATACGCAGTATTTT. Residues: CASSTSSGPGTDTQYF.

This clonotype has more than one count but fewer than ten. This rearrangement joins TRBV27 to TRBJ2-4; TRBD1 is a possible D gene (6 bases). V lost 5 bases to trimming and J lost 0 bases, with 20 bases between them. This CDR3 region has 18 residues. Germline V CDR1 and CDR2: MNHEY, SMNVEV (reference sequence). CDR3 in DNA: TGTGCCAGCAGTCCCCTAATGACAGGCAATCTAGCCAAAAACATTCAGTACTTC. This sequence encodes CASSPLMTGNLAKNIQYF.

This clonotype was seen more than once but under ten times. This chain links TRBV2 with TRBJ2-3; 11 bases agree with TRBD2. The J segment lost 2 bases and the V segment lost 4 bases, leaving 5 bases of the junction unmatched. The germline V gene has CDR1 SNHLY and CDR2 FYNNEI. There are 16 residues in the CDR3. The CDR3 spells CASSAGTSGTTDTQYF. In DNA form, the CDR3 reads TGTGCCAGCAGTGCTGGGACTAGCGGAACCACAGATACGCAGTATTTT. Supplemented by reference TRBV2 and TRBJ2-3, the full variable domain reads EPEVTQTPSHQVTQMGQEVILRCVPISNHLYFYWYRQILGQKVEFLVSFYNNEISEKSEIFDDQFSVERPDGSNFTLKIRSTKLEDSAMYFCASSAGTSGTTDTQYFGPGTRLTVL.

Only a few counts were recorded for this clonotype. The chain recombines TRBV7-9 with TRBJ2-1; the match to TRBD2 covers 8 bases. The V and J ends lost 5 bases and 3 bases, in that order; junction bases with no gene match: 3. The germline CDR1 and CDR2 sequences are SEHNR and FQNEAQ (reference sequence). The CDR3 contains 14 residues. The CDR3, as DNA: TGTGCCAGCAGCCGAAGCGGGGGCTACAATGAGCAGTTCTTC. It encodes CASSRSGGYNEQFF.

This clonotype was found many times. The genes are TRBV5-1 and TRBJ2-1, with TRBD2 matching 12 bases. Germline V CDR1 and CDR2: SGHRS, YFSETQ. V was pared by 0 bases and J by 1 base, with 2 bases of the junction left unmatched. This CDR3 comprises 17 residues. The CDR3 region is CASSLGLAGASYNEQFF. CDR3 nucleotides: TGCGCCAGCAGCTTGGGACTAGCGGGGGCGTCCTACAATGAGCAGTTCTTC.